The T cell receptor (beta chain) described here comes from a study of shared clonotypes between healthy human individuals (dated by TCRdb to between 2020 and 2021). Notes on the research overall: The cohort comprised a couple of women and a few men aged 18 to 49 years. Between about 0.94 and 10 billion PBMCs per donor were obtained by leukapheresis. The study deeply sequenced blood TCR repertoires of five healthy adults to estimate repertoire size and the extent of clonotype sharing between individuals. Different laboratories and diverse techniques were used to prepare libraries and sequence TCR repertoires, to increase sequencing depth and limit assay-specific biases. For each donor, three plates each were used for CD4 naive and CD4 memory, two plates were used for CD8 naive, and one plate was used for CD8 memory. Study-level results and caveats: Sharing across several donors was observed for approximately 5% of naive CD4, less than 4% of naive CD8, over 2% of memory CD4, and roughly 0.4% of memory CD8 clonotypes. Larger estimated clonotype richness was generally found for naive subsets than for memory subsets. Pairwise subsampling led to the expectation that sequencing depth would affect the degree of clonotype sharing among donors. Sampling was limited to blood, and TCR repertoires in tissue likely differ from TCR repertoires in blood. Incomplete sequencing was indicated by rarefaction of sorted-subset datasets, despite the large sequencing depth. Because the study included only a small number of donors, the genetic and exposure-history diversity represented was limited. Higher generation probabilities were observed for clonotypes shared by all four sorted-subset donors than for non-shared clonotypes.

CD8 naive samples were CD45RO-negative cells positively selected for CCR7, giving a CD45RA+CCR7+ population that excluded TemRA cells. The donors were healthy, HIV-negative adults with no recently reported acute infections or vaccinations. Every donor was a Caucasian adult residing in Nashville, Tennessee, USA. Blood was collected by leukapheresis, and PBMCs were isolated by Ficoll-Histopaque density gradient centrifugation and then cryopreserved in liquid nitrogen vapor phase. Analytical flow cytometry was used to check the purity and quantity of each magnetically sorted T cell population. From each sorted fraction, genomic DNA was isolated and quantified by UV absorbance on a Nanodrop 2000c. Of note for this clone: This clone's antigen is unknown. One base away there is no much larger clone; base qualities are not given.

V sheds 2 bases and J sheds 9 bases, leaving 9 bases between their ends. The germline V gene encodes CDR1 MNHEY and CDR2 SMNVEV (reference sequence). Including cysteine and phenylalanine, the CDR3 has 12 amino acids. Kept here is only the CDR3 DNA, which spans 36 bases and is read in frame from base 1. Using the deep immunoSEQ assay, multiplex PCR amplified TCR CDR3 regions from genomic DNA. Extracted genomic DNA from each cell subset was distributed evenly across all wells of several immunoSEQ 96-well plates, and each plate was treated as a replicate. For sorted subsets, each replicate PCR was loaded with around 220 ng genomic DNA, equivalent to 25,000 to 30,000 T cell genomes. Purified libraries were measured with a Qubit 3.0 fluorometer, size-checked on a Bioanalyzer 2100, and measured again with the KAPA Library Quantification kit. Every immunoSEQ 96-well plate was sequenced on a separate single-read 150-cycle Illumina NextSeq 550 flow cell. The source study handled its data this way. The immunoSEQ output contained only junctional sequences without quality scores, so filtering could not match that applied to full-length reads. To assign V/J genes and CDR3, sequences were annotated against IMGT germline references using PyIR, a Python wrapper for IgBLAST v1.9. Reads were removed for weak V/J assignments (E-value above 1e-6), missing CDR3, stop codons, out-of-frame junctions, or ambiguous translated residues. V3J clonotypes were defined as sequences sharing the same inferred V gene, J gene, and CDR3 amino acid sequence. Percentage overlap between repertoires was computed as shared unique clonotypes divided by the size of the smaller repertoire. Three approaches were used to assess repertoire richness: RTK rarefaction, the Chao1 estimator, and Recon v2.1 estimates of unobserved clonotypes. For all TCRbeta clonotypes obtained by the gDNA method from a few donors, generation probabilities were computed with OLGA. TCRdb stores this immuneACCESS table with in-frame sequences only. Part of the clones is absent; in the studies checked, under half of the shortfall reflects unresolved V genes, and no reason is known for the rest. V and J calls and clone size follow that table, whereas D and trimming were derived from the DNA. Across this sample there are about 2.1 million clones, with over 85% seen only once. The top ten clones comprise about 1.7% of the sample.

The sample comprised naive CD8+ T cells from PBMCs. The cell subset or site tag for this specimen amounts to: CD45RA+CCR7+. This clonotype was obtained from a man between 18 and 35 years old in good health. Some clones in this sample may be carry-over from other donors' samples. The chain employs TRBV27 and TRBJ2-3; the D gene is possibly TRBD2, with 5 bases matching. The DNA sequence reads TGTGCCAGCAGTTTAGGACTGGGGACGCAGTATTTT. The encoded protein is CASSLGLGTQYF.